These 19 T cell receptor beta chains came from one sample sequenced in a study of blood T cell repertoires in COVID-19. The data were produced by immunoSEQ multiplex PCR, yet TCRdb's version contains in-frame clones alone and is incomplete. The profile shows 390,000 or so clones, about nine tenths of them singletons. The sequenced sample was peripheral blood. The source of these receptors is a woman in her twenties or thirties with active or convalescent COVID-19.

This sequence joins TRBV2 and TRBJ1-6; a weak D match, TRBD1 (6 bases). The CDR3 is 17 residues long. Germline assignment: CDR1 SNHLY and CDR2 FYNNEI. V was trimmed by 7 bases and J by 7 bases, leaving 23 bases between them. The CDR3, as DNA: TGTGCCAGCACCCCTTCGGGAGGGGGGATAGGCAATTCACCCCTCCACTTT. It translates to CASTPSGGGIGNSPLHF. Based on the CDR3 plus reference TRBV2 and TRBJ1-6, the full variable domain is EPEVTQTPSHQVTQMGQEVILRCVPISNHLYFYWYRQILGQKVEFLVSFYNNEISEKSEIFDDQFSVERPDGSNFTLKIRSTKLEDSAMYFCASTPSGGGIGNSPLHFGNGTRLTVT.

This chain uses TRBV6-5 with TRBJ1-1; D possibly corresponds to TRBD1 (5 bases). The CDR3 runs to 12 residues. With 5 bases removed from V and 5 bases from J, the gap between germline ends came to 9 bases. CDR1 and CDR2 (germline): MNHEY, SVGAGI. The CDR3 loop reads CASSTTETEAFF. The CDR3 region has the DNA TGTGCCAGCAGTACGACAGAAACTGAAGCTTTCTTT.

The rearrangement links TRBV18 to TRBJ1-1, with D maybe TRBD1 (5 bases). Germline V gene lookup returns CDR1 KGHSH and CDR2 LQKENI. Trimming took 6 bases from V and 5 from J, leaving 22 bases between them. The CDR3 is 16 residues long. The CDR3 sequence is CASSKEAPDRGTEAFF. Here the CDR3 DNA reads TGTGCCAGCTCTAAGGAAGCCCCGGATCGGGGGACTGAAGCTTTCTTT.

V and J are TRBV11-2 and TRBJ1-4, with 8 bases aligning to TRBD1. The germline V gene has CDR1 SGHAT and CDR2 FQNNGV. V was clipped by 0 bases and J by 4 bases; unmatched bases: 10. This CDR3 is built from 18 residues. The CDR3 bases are TGTGCCAGCAGCTTAGATAGGGACAGGTATCGGGGTAATGAAAAACTGTTTTTT. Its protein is CASSLDRDRYRGNEKLFF.

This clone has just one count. CDR3 in DNA: TGTGCCAGCAGCACACGTCGGGGGGGCGGTTGGAATGAGCAGTTCTTC. Its translation: CASSTRRGGGWNEQFF. The genes are TRBV7-2 and TRBJ2-1, with 8 bases that match TRBD2. The CDR3 runs to 16 residues. The ends lost 5 bases at V and 7 bases at J; junction bases unmatched: 13. Germline CDR1 is SGHTA and CDR2 is FQGNSA.

CDR3 region: CASSWGQGEQPQHF. CDR3 in DNA: TGTGCCAGCAGCTGGGGACAGGGGGAACAGCCCCAGCATTTT. The chain recombines TRBV5-5 with TRBJ1-5; 11 nucleotides align to TRBD1. Trimming at V came to 3 bases and at J to 7 bases, leaving 3 bases not matched to a gene. Germline assignment: CDR1 SGHKS and CDR2 YYEKEE (reference sequence). CDR3 length: 14 residues.

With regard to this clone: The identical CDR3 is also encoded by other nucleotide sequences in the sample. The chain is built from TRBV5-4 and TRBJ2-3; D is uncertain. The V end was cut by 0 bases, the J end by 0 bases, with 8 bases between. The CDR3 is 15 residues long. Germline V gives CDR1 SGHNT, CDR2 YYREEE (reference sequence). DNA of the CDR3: TGTGCCAGCAGCTTGGCCGGTACTAGCACAGATACGCAGTATTTT. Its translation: CASSLAGTSTDTQYF.

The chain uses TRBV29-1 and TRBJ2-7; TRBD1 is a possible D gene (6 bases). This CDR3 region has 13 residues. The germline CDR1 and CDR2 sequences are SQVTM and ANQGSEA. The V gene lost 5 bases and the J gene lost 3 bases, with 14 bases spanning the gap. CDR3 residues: CSVLQDRDYEQYF. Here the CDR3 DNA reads TGCAGCGTTCTCCAGGACAGAGACTACGAGCAGTACTTC.

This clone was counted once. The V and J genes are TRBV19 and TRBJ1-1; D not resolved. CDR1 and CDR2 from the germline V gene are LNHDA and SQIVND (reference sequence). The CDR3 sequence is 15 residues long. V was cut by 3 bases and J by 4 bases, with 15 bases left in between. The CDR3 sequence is CASSMALTSGTEAFF. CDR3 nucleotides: TGTGCCAGTAGTATGGCGCTGACCTCGGGCACTGAAGCTTTCTTT.

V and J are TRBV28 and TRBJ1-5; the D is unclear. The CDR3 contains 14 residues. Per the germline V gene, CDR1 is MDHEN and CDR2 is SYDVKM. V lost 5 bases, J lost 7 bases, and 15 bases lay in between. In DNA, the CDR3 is TGTGCCAGCAGTATGGCGGGGTCCGGGCAGCCCCAGCATTTT. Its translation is CASSMAGSGQPQHF.

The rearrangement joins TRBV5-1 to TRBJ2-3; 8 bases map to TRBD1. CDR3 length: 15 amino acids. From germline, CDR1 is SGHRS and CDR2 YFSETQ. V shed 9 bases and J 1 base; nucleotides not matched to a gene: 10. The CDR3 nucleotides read TGCGCCACCACTAGAGGACAGGGAGGCACAGATACGCAGTATTTT. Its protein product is CATTRGQGGTDTQYF.

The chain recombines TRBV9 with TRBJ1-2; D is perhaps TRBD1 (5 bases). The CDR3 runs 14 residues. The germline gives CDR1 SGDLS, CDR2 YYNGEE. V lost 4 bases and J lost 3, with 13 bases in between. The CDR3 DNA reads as TGTGCCAGCAGCCCCGTTGGGGCGGACTATGGCTACACCTTC. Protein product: CASSPVGADYGYTF.

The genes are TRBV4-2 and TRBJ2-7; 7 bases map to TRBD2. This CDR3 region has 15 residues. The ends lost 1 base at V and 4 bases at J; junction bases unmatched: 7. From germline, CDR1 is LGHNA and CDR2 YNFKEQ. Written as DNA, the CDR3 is TGTGCCAGCAGCCAAGTGGTCAGCGGGGAATACGAGCAGTACTTC. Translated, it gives CASSQVVSGEYEQYF.

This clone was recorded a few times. The CDR3 is CASRQTSAEYEQYF. In DNA, the CDR3 is TGCGCCAGCCGACAAACTAGTGCTGAGTACGAGCAGTACTTC. The chain links TRBV5-1 to TRBJ2-7; TRBD2 might be the D (5 bases). Trimming stripped 7 bases from V and 4 bases from J, with 18 bases between. Germline CDR1 is SGHRS and CDR2 is YFSETQ. The CDR3 runs 14 residues.

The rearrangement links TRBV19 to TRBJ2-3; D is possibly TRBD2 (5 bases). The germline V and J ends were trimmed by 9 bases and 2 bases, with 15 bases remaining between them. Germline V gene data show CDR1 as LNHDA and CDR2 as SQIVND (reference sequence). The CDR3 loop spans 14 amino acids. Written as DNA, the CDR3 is TGTGCCAGCAAAGGACTGGACCACACAGATACGCAGTATTTT. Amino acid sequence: CASKGLDHTDTQYF.

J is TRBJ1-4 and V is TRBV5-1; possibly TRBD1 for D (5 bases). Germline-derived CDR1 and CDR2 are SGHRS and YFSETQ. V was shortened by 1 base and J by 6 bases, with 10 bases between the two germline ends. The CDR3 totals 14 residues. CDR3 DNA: TGCGCCAGCAGCTTGACAGGAATTGATGAAAAACTGTTTTTT. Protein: CASSLTGIDEKLFF. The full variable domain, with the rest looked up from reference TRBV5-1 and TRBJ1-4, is KAGVTQTPRYLIKTRGQQVTLSCSPISGHRSVSWYQQTPGQGLQFLFEYFSETQRNKGNFPGRFSGRQFSNSRSEMNVSTLELGDSALYLCASSLTGIDEKLFFGSGTQLSVL.

CDR3 protein: CASSSSGQGAVTEAFF. The CDR3 coding sequence is TGTGCCAGCAGTTCCTCGGGACAGGGGGCCGTGACTGAAGCTTTCTTT. V usage is TRBV6-6 and J usage is TRBJ1-1; 12 bases match TRBD1. The CDR3 has 16 amino acids. J gave up 5 bases and V 4 bases, and 8 bases lay outside the gene matches. Germline V gene lookup returns CDR1 MNHNY and CDR2 SVGAGI (reference sequence).

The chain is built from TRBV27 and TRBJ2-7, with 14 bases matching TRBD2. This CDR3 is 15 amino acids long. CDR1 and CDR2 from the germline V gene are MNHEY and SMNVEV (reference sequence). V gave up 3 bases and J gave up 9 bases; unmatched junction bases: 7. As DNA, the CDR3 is TGTGCCAGCAGTTTCGAAGGACTAGCGGGAGGAAGGCAGTACTTC. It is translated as CASSFEGLAGGRQYF.

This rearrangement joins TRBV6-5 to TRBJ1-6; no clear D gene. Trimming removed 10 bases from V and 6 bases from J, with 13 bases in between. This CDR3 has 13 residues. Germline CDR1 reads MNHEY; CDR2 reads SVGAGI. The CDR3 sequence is CAKQRRSNSPLHF. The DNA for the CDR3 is TGTGCCAAGCAGAGAAGGAGTAATTCACCCCTCCACTTT.